This TCR beta chain was documented in a study of blood T cell repertoires in COVID-19. Study details: COVID-19 samples from acute and convalescent phases originated in the United States, Italy and Spain. The cDNA or gDNA used as material had been derived from T cells, B-cell-depleted T cells, or PBMCs.

In the authors' methods: Estimates of nucleated cell counts were drawn from the amplification of reference gene primers. Method: immunoSEQ multiplex PCR; TCRdb's copy keeps in-frame clones and lacks some. V, J and clone size were drawn from that table, and D and trimming were deduced from the DNA. Seen here are some 97,000 clones, almost 90% observed once, and the top ten hold about 4.6%. The germline V gene has CDR1 SGHRS and CDR2 YFSETQ. Between the trimmed V and J ends, which lost 0 bases and 5 bases, there was a span of 12 bases. The CDR3 contains 15 residues. The sample consisted of peripheral blood. The TCR was taken from a human donor in a cohort sampled during active COVID-19. The chain uses TRBV5-1 and TRBJ2-1, with no clear D. The CDR3 loop is CASSLVGGNNNEQFF. Written as DNA, the CDR3 is TGCGCCAGCAGCTTGGTTGGCGGAAATAACAATGAGCAGTTCTTC.